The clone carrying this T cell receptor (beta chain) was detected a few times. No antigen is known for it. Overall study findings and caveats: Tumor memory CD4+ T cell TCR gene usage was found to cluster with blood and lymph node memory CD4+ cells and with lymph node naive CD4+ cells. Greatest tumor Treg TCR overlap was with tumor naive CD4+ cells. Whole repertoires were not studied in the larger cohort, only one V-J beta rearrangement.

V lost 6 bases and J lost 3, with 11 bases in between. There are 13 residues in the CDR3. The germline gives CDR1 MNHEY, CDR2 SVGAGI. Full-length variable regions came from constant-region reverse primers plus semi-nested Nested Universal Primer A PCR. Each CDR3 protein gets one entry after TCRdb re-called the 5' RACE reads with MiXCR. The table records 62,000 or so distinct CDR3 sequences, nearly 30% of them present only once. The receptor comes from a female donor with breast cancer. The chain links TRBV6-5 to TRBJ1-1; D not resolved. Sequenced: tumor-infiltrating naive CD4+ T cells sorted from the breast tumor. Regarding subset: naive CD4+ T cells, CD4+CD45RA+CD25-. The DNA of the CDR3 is TGTGCCAGCAGCTCATCTGGGGACACTGAAGCTTTCTTT. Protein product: CASSSSGDTEAFF.